This T cell receptor (beta chain) is drawn from a study of T cells in Graves' hyperthyroidism and ophthalmopathy. Fresh peripheral blood, approximately 10 ml, yielded the PBMCs. Trimming left V 6 bases short and J 11 bases short, with 19 bases between. The CDR3 loop spans 13 amino acids. Germline values: CDR1 MNHNS, CDR2 SASEGT. Study conclusions and caveats: Progression to ophthalmopathy was predicted a median of approximately 6.4 months early.

There are many counts of this clonotype. Its antigen is unknown. TCR beta CDR3 sequences were amplified from RNA transcripts. First-round RT-PCR targeting the TCR CDR3 was performed with the HTBI primer set. TCRdb re-derived calls from the multiplex PCR reads in MiXCR, one entry per CDR3 protein. This sample carries fewer than 500,000 distinct CDR3 sequences, roughly 15% of them seen once, and the ten largest clones take about 20%. The material sequenced was blood. This rearrangement joins TRBV6-1 to TRBJ1-1; D unclear. This receptor was identified in a woman aged 25-40 years with Graves' ophthalmopathy. The CDR3 sequence is CASRRHQPSEAFF. The CDR3 DNA sequence: TGTGCCAGCAGACGACACCAACCTAGCGAGGCTTTCTTT.